These 27 T cell receptor beta chains originate from one sample sequenced in a study of neurological immune-mediated disorders (dated by TCRdb to between 2018 and 2020). The method was 5' RACE. For sequencing, an Illumina HiSeq 2500 was employed. TCRdb reran the public reads through fastp at Q25 and MiXCR, keeping productive beta chains. Every entry covers one CDR3 protein and lists the most common genes and DNA from its rows. The sample yields around 35,000 distinct CDR3 sequences; over 1.2% were counted once. The top ten hold about 9% of the sample. Input material: PBMCs. Receptor source: a woman aged 25 to 39 with multiple sclerosis.

This clonotype was counted ten times or more. The CDR3 loop reads CSALAKNIQYF. CDR3 bases: TGCAGTGCCCTAGCCAAAAACATTCAGTACTTC. V usage is TRBV20-1 and J usage is TRBJ2-4, with D unclear. The germline V gene has CDR1 DFQATT and CDR2 SNEGSKA (reference sequence). Trimming took off 6 bases at V and 0 bases at J, with 3 bases between the two ends. The CDR3 totals 11 residues.

This clonotype was detected ten times or more. The rearrangement links TRBV12-5 to TRBJ2-1; D is undetermined. V gave up 1 base and J gave up 1 base, with 5 bases separating them. The germline V gene encodes CDR1 LGHNT and CDR2 FRNRAP. The CDR3 has 14 residues. In DNA, the CDR3 is TGTGCTAGTGGTTTGGCGGATTCCTACAATGAGCAGTTCTTC. Its translation is CASGLADSYNEQFF.

Ten or more counts support this clonotype. In DNA, the CDR3 is TGCAGTGCTCTCCGCTCCGGTGGCGGGGAGCTGTTTTTT. As protein: CSALRSGGGELFF. The rearrangement links TRBV20-1 to TRBJ2-2; no reliable D call. Trimming left V 5 bases short and J 7 bases short, with 14 bases between. The CDR3 is made up of 13 amino acids. Germline V gene data show CDR1 as DFQATT and CDR2 as SNEGSKA (reference sequence).

The sample holds many counts of this clonotype. CDR3 coding DNA: TGTGCCAGCAGCTCGGACAGGGGGCCAGATACGCAGTATTTT. This gives the protein CASSSDRGPDTQYF. This rearrangement joins TRBV7-9 to TRBJ2-3, with 11 positions matching TRBD1. The CDR3 is 14 residues long. From germline, CDR1 is SEHNR and CDR2 FQNEAQ (reference sequence). Germline trimming cut 4 bases from V and 4 bases from J; bases unmatched to any gene: 1.

This clonotype was detected ten times or more. This chain links TRBV9 with TRBJ2-4; D call uncertain. The CDR3 loop spans 16 amino acids. CDR1 and CDR2 (germline): SGDLS, YYNGEE. Trimming left V 6 bases short and J 0 bases short, with 16 bases between. DNA of the CDR3: TGTGCCAGCACCCGATCAGACGACCTAGCCAAAAACATTCAGTACTTC. Translating it yields CASTRSDDLAKNIQYF.

This clonotype has at least ten counts. The V and J genes are TRBV5-1 and TRBJ1-1; 7 bases agree with TRBD1. V lost 0 bases and J lost 1; bases outside the gene matches: 6. There are 16 residues in the CDR3. Germline CDR1 SGHRS, CDR2 YFSETQ. CDR3 in DNA: TGCGCCAGCAGCTTGGGAGCAGGGGGGAGGAACACTGAAGCTTTCTTT. It codes for CASSLGAGGRNTEAFF.

Ten or more counts support this clonotype. The genes are TRBV5-1 and TRBJ2-1; D unclear. From germline, CDR1 is SGHRS and CDR2 YFSETQ. This CDR3 has 13 amino acids. The V and J ends lost 0 bases and 6 bases respectively, with 7 bases between them. The CDR3: CASSLVASNEQFF. The CDR3 DNA reads as TGCGCCAGCAGCTTGGTCGCCTCCAATGAGCAGTTCTTC.

This clonotype was counted ten times or more. The V call is TRBV5-1, the J call TRBJ2-2, with a weak D call TRBD1 (5 bases). Between the trimmed V and J ends, which lost 2 bases and 6 bases, there was a span of 11 bases. Germline CDR1 and CDR2: SGHRS and YFSETQ. The CDR3 has 14 amino acids. CDR3 amino acids: CASSLKGFAGELFF. CDR3 in DNA: TGCGCCAGCAGCTTAAAGGGGTTCGCCGGGGAGCTGTTTTTT.

By share, this clonotype ranks as medium-sized. The chain employs TRBV12-3 or TRBV12-4 and TRBJ1-1; 7 nucleotides line up with TRBD1. With V trimmed by 4 bases and J by 3 bases, 2 bases remained unmatched. The CDR3 is made up of 13 amino acids. CDR3 amino acids: CASSWTGYTEAFF. The CDR3 region has the DNA TGTGCCAGCAGTTGGACAGGCTACACTGAAGCTTTCTTT.

This clonotype was seen at least ten times. The V and J genes are TRBV12-3 or TRBV12-4 and TRBJ1-4, with 8 positions matching TRBD1. V lost 5 bases to trimming and J lost 7 bases; unmatched junction nucleotides: 6. This CDR3 region has 14 residues. The DNA of the CDR3 is TGTGCCAGCAGTCGCAGGGGGCGATTTGAAAAACTGTTTTTT. Translated, it gives CASSRRGRFEKLFF.

This clonotype was detected ten times or more. The chain couples TRBV12-3 or TRBV12-4 to TRBJ2-4; D is unresolved. With 3 bases removed from V and 1 base from J, the gap between germline ends came to 7 bases. CDR3 size: 14 residues. CDR3 DNA: TGTGCCAGCAGTTTTTTGGGGGCCAAAAACATTCAGTACTTC. It codes for CASSFLGAKNIQYF.

Many counts were recorded for this clonotype. The chain recombines TRBV20-1 with TRBJ1-2; 10 bases are a match to TRBD1. J lost 8 bases, V lost 5 bases, and 11 bases had no gene match. This CDR3 contains 14 residues. Per the germline V gene, CDR1 is DFQATT and CDR2 is SNEGSKA (reference sequence). CDR3 nucleotides: TGCAGTGCTCCGCTTAGACAGGGGGCTGGGGGCTACACCTTC. Protein product: CSAPLRQGAGGYTF.

Many counts were recorded for this clonotype. The rearrangement uses TRBV12-3 or TRBV12-4 and TRBJ1-5, with D hard to call. The V end lost 3 bases, the J end lost 7 bases, and 7 bases lay between the germline ends. This CDR3 has 12 residues. CDR3 DNA: TGTGCCAGCAGTTTTCTTGGACAGCCCCAGCATTTT. It codes for CASSFLGQPQHF.

This clonotype was picked up many times. The chain has TRBV10-3 and TRBJ2-5; 7 nucleotides agree with TRBD2. The V gene's germline CDR1 is ENHRY and CDR2 SYGVKD. The ends lost 10 bases at V and 0 bases at J; junction bases unmatched: 5. This CDR3 is 13 amino acids long. CDR3 sequence (DNA): TGTGCCACCCTAGCGGACTACCAAGAGACCCAGTACTTC. Translating gives CATLADYQETQYF.

This clonotype was seen repeatedly, ten times or more. The rearrangement links TRBV6-1 to TRBJ1-1; D not resolved. Germline V gives CDR1 MNHNS, CDR2 SASEGT. With 5 bases removed from V and 4 bases from J, the gap between germline ends came to 11 bases. The CDR3 covers 13 residues. The CDR3 region is CASSRDPSTEAFF. The CDR3 DNA follows: TGTGCCAGCAGTAGAGATCCCAGCACTGAAGCTTTCTTT.

Many counts were recorded for this clonotype. V and J are TRBV20-1 and TRBJ2-7; D ambiguous. CDR3 length: 16 amino acids. Per the germline V gene, CDR1 is DFQATT and CDR2 is SNEGSKA (reference sequence). Trimming left V 0 bases short and J 2 bases short, with 17 bases between. The DNA of the CDR3 is TGCAGTGCTAGAGATAGGGCTAGGCAGACGCCCTACGAGCAGTACTTC. Its translation: CSARDRARQTPYEQYF.

There are many counts of this clonotype. The chain employs TRBV20-1 and TRBJ1-6; the match to TRBD1 covers 10 bases. Trimming took 5 bases from V and 9 from J; bases not matched to a gene: 4. Germline V gene data show CDR1 as DFQATT and CDR2 as SNEGSKA (reference sequence). The CDR3 has 13 amino acids. The CDR3 DNA reads as TGCAGTGCTTCCCGGACAGGGGGTTCACCCCTCCACTTT. Its protein product is CSASRTGGSPLHF.

This clonotype has a count of ten or more. This chain links TRBV18 with TRBJ2-5; 7 bases line up with TRBD1. Germline loops: CDR1 KGHSH, CDR2 LQKENI. The junction had 0 bases not matched to a gene; V was cut back by 3 bases and J by 2 bases. CDR3 length: 13 residues. Here the CDR3 reads CASSPGQQETQYF. In DNA, the CDR3 is TGTGCCAGCTCACCGGGACAGCAAGAGACCCAGTACTTC.

Many counts were recorded for this clonotype. This chain joins TRBV7-9 and TRBJ2-3; D is possibly TRBD1 or TRBD2 (7 bases each). Trimming removed 5 bases at V and 7 bases at J, with 16 bases between. Germline lookup yields CDR1 SEHNR and CDR2 FQNEAQ (reference sequence). The CDR3 length is 14 residues. This CDR3 is CASSPTGRENTQYF. CDR3 DNA sequence: TGTGCCAGCAGCCCGACAGGGAGGGAAAATACGCAGTATTTT.

This clonotype counts as medium-sized. The chain employs TRBV20-1 and TRBJ1-5; D uncertain. Deletions cut 6 bases from V and 3 bases from J, with 15 bases between. CDR3 length: 14 amino acids. Per germline, CDR1 DFQATT and CDR2 SNEGSKA (reference sequence). The CDR3 is CSAIEPQPNQPQHF. The CDR3 nucleotides read TGCAGTGCAATAGAGCCCCAACCCAATCAGCCCCAGCATTTT.

This clonotype has at least ten counts. The chain recombines TRBV4-1 with TRBJ2-6; weak D call: TRBD1 (5 bases). The CDR3 is 17 residues long. With 4 bases removed from V and 0 bases from J, the gap between germline ends came to 13 bases. In germline, CDR1 is MGHRA, CDR2 YSYEKL. DNA for the CDR3: TGCGCCAGCAGCCTAGCAGACAGCCGCTCTGGGGCCAACGTCCTGACTTTC. Amino acid sequence: CASSLADSRSGANVLTF.

This clonotype was seen many times. The gene calls are TRBV7-6 and TRBJ2-3; D gene unclear. Germline V gene data show CDR1 as SGHVS and CDR2 as FNYEAQ. The V end was cut by 4 bases, the J end by 3 bases, with 20 bases between. This CDR3 region has 17 residues. The CDR3 protein is CASSSYGRGQQTDTQYF. The DNA for the CDR3 is TGTGCCAGCAGCTCCTATGGCCGTGGGCAACAGACAGATACGCAGTATTTT.

There are many counts of this clonotype. This chain links TRBV5-1 with TRBJ1-2; D might be TRBD1 (5 bases). The CDR3 is 14 residues long. The germline V gene encodes CDR1 SGHRS and CDR2 YFSETQ. The V and J ends lost 0 bases and 5 bases respectively, with 11 bases between them. The DNA for the CDR3 is TGCGCCAGCAGCTTGGGACAGAGCACGTATGGCTACACCTTC. Protein sequence: CASSLGQSTYGYTF.

This clonotype was found many times. V is TRBV7-2 and J is TRBJ2-2; unclear D gene. The length of the CDR3 is 14 residues. The germline gives CDR1 SGHTA, CDR2 FQGNSA. V dropped 3 bases and J dropped 2 bases, with 7 bases sitting between them. The CDR3 coding sequence is TGTGCCAGCAGCTTCAGAACTAACACCGGGGAGCTGTTTTTT. It yields the protein CASSFRTNTGELFF.

In its sample, this clonotype was seen many times. The rearrangement links TRBV4-1 to TRBJ1-2; TRBD1 matches 9 bases. V dropped 4 bases and J dropped 5; count of bases not matched to a gene: 8. The CDR3 spans 15 residues. CDR1 MGHRA and CDR2 YSYEKL come from the germline V gene. The CDR3 region is CASSPPGQGRYGYTF. CDR3 sequence (DNA): TGCGCCAGCAGCCCCCCCGGACAGGGGAGGTATGGCTACACCTTC.

This clonotype was found many times. This sequence joins TRBV7-2 and TRBJ2-2, with 12 bases lining up with TRBD2. This CDR3 is 16 amino acids long. Losses at the gene ends were 5 bases for V and 3 bases for J; bases not matched to a gene: 4. Germline CDR1 is SGHTA and CDR2 is FQGNSA. CDR3 residues: CASSTTSGGYTGELFF. For the CDR3, the DNA is TGTGCCAGCAGCACAACTAGCGGGGGGTACACCGGGGAGCTGTTTTTT.

This clonotype appeared many times. The genes are TRBV7-6 and TRBJ1-1, with 8 bases identical to TRBD1. Per the germline V gene, CDR1 is SGHVS and CDR2 is FNYEAQ. V was clipped by 1 base and J by 9 bases; unmatched bases: 1. The CDR3 contains 12 residues. The CDR3 sequence is CASSLGRGQAFF. DNA for the CDR3: TGTGCCAGCAGCTTAGGCAGGGGGCAAGCTTTCTTT.